This T cell receptor beta chain is drawn from a study of graft-versus-host responses after intestinal transplantation. For the study at large: Multivisceral, liver-intestinal, or isolated intestinal transplants were performed in recipients.

Study observations and caveats: Among recipient marrow samples, GvH clones were found; some appeared first in ileum or blood.

TCRdb's table, derived via immunoSEQ multiplex PCR, lists solely in-frame clones and lacks some. This sample carries around 10,000 clones, 25% to 40% of them seen once, and the ten largest clones take 1.9%. Responders (around 200,000, CFSE-labeled) were co-plated with around 200,000 irradiated, violet-dye-labeled stimulators. The CDR3 has 18 residues. V was cut by 4 bases and J by 2 bases, with 18 bases left in between. CDR1 and CDR2 from the germline V gene are LNHDA and SQIVND (reference sequence). This receptor was identified in a human patient who was an organ donor for intestinal transplantation. This specimen consisted of alloreactive CD4+ T cells from a mixed lymphocyte reaction culture, obtained before transplantation. Subset of the sample: CFSE-low proliferating T cells sorted from roughly six-day pre-transplant mixed lymphocyte reaction (GvH or HvG direction). The chain combines TRBV19 with TRBJ2-6; D perhaps matches TRBD2 (5 bases). Here the CDR3 DNA reads TGTGCCAGTAGTAGGTCCTTACAACCCGGGACTGGGGCCAACGTCCTGACTTTC. This gives the protein CASSRSLQPGTGANVLTF.